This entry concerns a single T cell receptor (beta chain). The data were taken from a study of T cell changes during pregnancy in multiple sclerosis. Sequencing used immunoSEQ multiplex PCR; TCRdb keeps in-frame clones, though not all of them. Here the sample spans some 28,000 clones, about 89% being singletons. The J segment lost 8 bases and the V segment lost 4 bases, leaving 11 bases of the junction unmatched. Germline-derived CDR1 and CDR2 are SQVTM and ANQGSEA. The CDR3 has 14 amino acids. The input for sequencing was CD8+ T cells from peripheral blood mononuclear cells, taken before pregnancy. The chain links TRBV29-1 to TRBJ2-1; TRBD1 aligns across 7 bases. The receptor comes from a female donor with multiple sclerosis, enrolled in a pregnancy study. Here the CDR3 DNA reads TGCAGCGTTGTGGGCCAGGGGGTTATCGATGAGCAGTTCTTC. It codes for CSVVGQGVIDEQFF.